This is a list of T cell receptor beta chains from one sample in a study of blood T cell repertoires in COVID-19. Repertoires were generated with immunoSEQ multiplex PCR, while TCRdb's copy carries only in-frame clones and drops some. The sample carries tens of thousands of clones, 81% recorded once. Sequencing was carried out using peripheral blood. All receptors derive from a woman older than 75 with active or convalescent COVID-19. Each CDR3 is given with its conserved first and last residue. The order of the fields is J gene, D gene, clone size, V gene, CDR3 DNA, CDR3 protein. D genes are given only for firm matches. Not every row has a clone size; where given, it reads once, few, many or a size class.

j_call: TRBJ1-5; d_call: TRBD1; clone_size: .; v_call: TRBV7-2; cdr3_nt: TGTGCCAGCAGCTCCAGGCAGACCGGGACAGGCGGCAATCAGCCCCAGCATTTT; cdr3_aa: CASSSRQTGTGGNQPQHF
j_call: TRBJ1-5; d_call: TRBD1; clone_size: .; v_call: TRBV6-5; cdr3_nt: TGTGCCAGCAGTTACGCAGGGGGTTGGCCCCAGCATTTT; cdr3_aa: CASSYAGGWPQHF
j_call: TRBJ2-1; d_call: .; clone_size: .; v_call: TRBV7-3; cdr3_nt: TGTGCCAGCAGCCCGACTTCGAACAATGAGCAGTTCTTC; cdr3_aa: CASSPTSNNEQFF
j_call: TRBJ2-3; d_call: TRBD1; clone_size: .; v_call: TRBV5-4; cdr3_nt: TGTGCCAGCAGACGACAGGGGGCAGATACGCAGTATTTT; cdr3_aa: CASRRQGADTQYF
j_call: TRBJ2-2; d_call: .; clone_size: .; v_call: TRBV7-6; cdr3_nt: TGTGCCAGCAGCTTAGTCTTGCGTACCGGGGAGCTGTTTTTT; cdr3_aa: CASSLVLRTGELFF
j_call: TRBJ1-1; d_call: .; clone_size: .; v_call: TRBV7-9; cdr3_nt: TGTGCCAGCAGCACCGGGACTGTAGACACTGAAGCTTTCTTT; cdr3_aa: CASSTGTVDTEAFF
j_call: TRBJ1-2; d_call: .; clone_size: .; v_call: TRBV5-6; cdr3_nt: TGTGCCAGCAGCTTCGGGGGGCTTGGCTATGGCTACACCTTC; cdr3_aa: CASSFGGLGYGYTF
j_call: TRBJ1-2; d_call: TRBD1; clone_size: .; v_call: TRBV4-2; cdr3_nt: TGTGCCAGCAGCCAAGAGACCGGATCAGGGGGCTCTGGCTACACCTTC; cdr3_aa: CASSQETGSGGSGYTF
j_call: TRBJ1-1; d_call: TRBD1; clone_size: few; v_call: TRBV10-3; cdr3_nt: TGTGCCATCAGACTGGCAGGGGGCATTGAAGCTTTCTTT; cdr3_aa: CAIRLAGGIEAFF
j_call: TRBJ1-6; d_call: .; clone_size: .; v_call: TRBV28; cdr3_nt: TGTGCCAGCTGTTCCACAGGGATACGGTCACCCCTCCACTTT; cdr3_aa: CASCSTGIRSPLHF
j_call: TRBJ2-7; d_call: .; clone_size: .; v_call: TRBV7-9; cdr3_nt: TGTGCCATCCCGGGGGGCAGCCTCTACGAGCAGTACTTC; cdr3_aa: CAIPGGSLYEQYF
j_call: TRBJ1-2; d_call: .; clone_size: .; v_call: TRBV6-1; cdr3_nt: TGTGCCAGCAGTGAGGGGGACATCCGTACGTATGGCTACACCTTC; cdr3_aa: CASSEGDIRTYGYTF
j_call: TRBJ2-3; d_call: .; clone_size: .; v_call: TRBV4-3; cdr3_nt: TGCGCCAGCAGCCAAGCTACTAGCACAGATACGCAGTATTTT; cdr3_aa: CASSQATSTDTQYF
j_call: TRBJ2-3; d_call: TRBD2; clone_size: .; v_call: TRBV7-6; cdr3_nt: TGTGCCAGCAGCCTTGGACTAGTAACTGATACGCAGTATTTT; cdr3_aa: CASSLGLVTDTQYF
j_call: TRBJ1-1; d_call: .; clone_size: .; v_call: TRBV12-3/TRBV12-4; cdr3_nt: TGTGCCAGCGGATCCGGGCGGGGGACTGAAGCTTTCTTT; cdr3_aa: CASGSGRGTEAFF
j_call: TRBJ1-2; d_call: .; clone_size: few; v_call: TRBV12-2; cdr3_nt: TGTGCAAGTCGCTTATTGGTCGTGGACAGGGAGGATGGCTACACCTTC; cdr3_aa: CASRLLVVDREDGYTF
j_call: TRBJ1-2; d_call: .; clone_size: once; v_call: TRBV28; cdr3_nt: TGTGCCAGCAGTTTAAGAGCCCCCTATGGCTACACCTTC; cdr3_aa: CASSLRAPYGYTF
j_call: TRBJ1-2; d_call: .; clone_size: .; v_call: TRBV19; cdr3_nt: TGTGCCAGTAGTAGCAGGGAAGGAAGCTATGGCTACACCTTC; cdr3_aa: CASSSREGSYGYTF
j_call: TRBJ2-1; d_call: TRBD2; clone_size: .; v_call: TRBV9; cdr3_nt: TGTGCCAGCAGCGGTACTAGCGGGGGGCGGGACAATGAGCAGTTCTTC; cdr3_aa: CASSGTSGGRDNEQFF
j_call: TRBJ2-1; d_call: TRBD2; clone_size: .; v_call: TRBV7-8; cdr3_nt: TGTGCCAGCAGCTTAGACCCGGGAGGCTACAATGAGCAGTTCTTC; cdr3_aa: CASSLDPGGYNEQFF
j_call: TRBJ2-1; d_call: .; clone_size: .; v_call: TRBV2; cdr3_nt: TGTGCCAGCAGGGATCCGGACAGAGGCAATGAGCAGTTCTTC; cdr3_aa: CASRDPDRGNEQFF
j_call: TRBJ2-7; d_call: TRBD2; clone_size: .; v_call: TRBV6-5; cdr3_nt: TGTGCCAGCAGCCCCGGGACTAGCGCCGAGCAGTACTTC; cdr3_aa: CASSPGTSAEQYF
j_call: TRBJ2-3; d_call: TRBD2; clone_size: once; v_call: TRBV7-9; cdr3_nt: TGTGCCAGCAGCCCCCTCCCGGGGGGGGCTGGAGATACGCAGTATTTT; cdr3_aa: CASSPLPGGAGDTQYF
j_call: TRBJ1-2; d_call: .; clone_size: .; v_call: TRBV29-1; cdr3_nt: TGCAGCGTTGGAGGGTTTATAGACTATGGCTACACCTTC; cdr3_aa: CSVGGFIDYGYTF
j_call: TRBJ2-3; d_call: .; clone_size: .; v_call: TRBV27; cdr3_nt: TGTGCCAGCAGTTTGACAGGGAGGTTTGATACGCAGTATTTT; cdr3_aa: CASSLTGRFDTQYF
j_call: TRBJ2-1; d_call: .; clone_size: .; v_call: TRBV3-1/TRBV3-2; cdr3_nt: TGTGCCAGCAGCCAAGATGGTCAGTACAATGAGCAGTTCTTC; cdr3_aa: CASSQDGQYNEQFF
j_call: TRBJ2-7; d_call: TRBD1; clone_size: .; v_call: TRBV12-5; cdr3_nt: TGTGCTAGTGGTTCCGGGACAGGGTCCGAGCAGTACTTC; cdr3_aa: CASGSGTGSEQYF
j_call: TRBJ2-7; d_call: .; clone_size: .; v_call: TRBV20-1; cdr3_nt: TGCAGTGCTAGTCCCCCTGGCGCGGGAAAAGCCTACGAGCAGTACTTC; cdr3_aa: CSASPPGAGKAYEQYF
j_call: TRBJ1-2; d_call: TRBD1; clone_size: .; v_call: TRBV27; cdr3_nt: TGTGCCAGCAGTTGGCGAACAGGGGTCGGTGGCTACACCTTC; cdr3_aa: CASSWRTGVGGYTF
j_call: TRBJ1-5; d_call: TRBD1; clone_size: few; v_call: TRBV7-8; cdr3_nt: TGTGCCAGCAGCAACCGACAGGGTGGTTGGCGGACGGATCAGCCCCAGCATTTT; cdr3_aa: CASSNRQGGWRTDQPQHF
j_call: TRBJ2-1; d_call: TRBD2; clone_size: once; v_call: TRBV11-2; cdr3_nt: TGTGCCAGCAGCCGCGGGACTAGCGTTGAGCAGTTCTTC; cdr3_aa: CASSRGTSVEQFF
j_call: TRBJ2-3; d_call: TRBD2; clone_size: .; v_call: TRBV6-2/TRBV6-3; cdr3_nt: TGTGCCAGCAGTTACGGGCTAGCGGGATCTGGCCGCACAGATACGCAGTATTTT; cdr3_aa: CASSYGLAGSGRTDTQYF
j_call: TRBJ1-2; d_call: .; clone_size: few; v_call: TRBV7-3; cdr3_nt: TGTGCCAGCAGCTCACGCCGTGAGGAGGGTCCCCATGGCTACACCTTC; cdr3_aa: CASSSRREEGPHGYTF
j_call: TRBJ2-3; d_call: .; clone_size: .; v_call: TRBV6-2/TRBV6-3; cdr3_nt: TGTGCCAGCAGTTACGGACTCTCAGGCGTTCGGACGCAGTATTTT; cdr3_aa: CASSYGLSGVRTQYF
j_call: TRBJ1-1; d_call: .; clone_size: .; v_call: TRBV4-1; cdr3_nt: TGCGCCAGCAGCCAACAGCGCCCCAAGACTGAAGCTTTCTTT; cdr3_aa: CASSQQRPKTEAFF
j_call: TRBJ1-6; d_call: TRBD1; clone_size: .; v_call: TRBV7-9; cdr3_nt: TGTGCCAGCAACTCACAGGGGAGTAATTCACCCCTCCACTTT; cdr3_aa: CASNSQGSNSPLHF
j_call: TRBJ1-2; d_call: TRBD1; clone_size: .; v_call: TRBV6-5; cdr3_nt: TGTGCCAGCAGTTACGCCCTAGGACAGGGAGGACGTGGCTACACCTTC; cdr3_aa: CASSYALGQGGRGYTF
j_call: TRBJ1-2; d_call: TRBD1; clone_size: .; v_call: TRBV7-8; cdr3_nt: TGTGCCAGCAGCCTGCCAGGGGGCGCGGAAGGTGGCTACACCTTC; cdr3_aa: CASSLPGGAEGGYTF
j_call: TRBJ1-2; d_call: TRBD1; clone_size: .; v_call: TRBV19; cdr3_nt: TGTGCCAGTAGTGCGGACAGGGGTAGGGCCTATGGCTACACCTTC; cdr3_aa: CASSADRGRAYGYTF
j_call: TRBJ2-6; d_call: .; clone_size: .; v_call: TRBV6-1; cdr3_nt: TGTGCCAGCAGTGGGTACACAGGGTACGGGGCCAACGTCCTGACTTTC; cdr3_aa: CASSGYTGYGANVLTF
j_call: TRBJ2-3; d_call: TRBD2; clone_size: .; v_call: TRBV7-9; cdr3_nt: TGTGCCAGCAGCCGGGACAGGCCGGGACTAGCGGGGGGAACTAGCACAGATACGCAGTATTTT; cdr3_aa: CASSRDRPGLAGGTSTDTQYF
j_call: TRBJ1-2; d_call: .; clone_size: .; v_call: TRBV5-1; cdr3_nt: TGCGCCAGCAGCTTGACTTGGCAGGGCGACGGCTACACCTTC; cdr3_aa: CASSLTWQGDGYTF
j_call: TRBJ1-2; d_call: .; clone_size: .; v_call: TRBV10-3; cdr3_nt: TGTGCCATCAGCCTCGGGACAAGTAACTATGGCTACACCTTC; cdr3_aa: CAISLGTSNYGYTF
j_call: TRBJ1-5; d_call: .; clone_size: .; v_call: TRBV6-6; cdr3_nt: TGTGCCAGCAGTACCGGACAGACCAATCAGCCCCAGCATTTT; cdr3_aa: CASSTGQTNQPQHF
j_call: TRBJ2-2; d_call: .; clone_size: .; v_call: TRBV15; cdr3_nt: TGTGCCACCAGCAGAGGCCTAGAACACACCGGGGAGCTGTTTTTT; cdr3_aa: CATSRGLEHTGELFF
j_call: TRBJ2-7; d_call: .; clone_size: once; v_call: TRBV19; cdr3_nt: TGTGCCAGTAGTATAGCGGGGGACTACGAGCAGTACTTC; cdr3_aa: CASSIAGDYEQYF
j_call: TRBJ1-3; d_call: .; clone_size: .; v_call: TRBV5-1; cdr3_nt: TGCGCCAGCAGCCTAAACTCTGGAAACACCATATATTTT; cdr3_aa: CASSLNSGNTIYF
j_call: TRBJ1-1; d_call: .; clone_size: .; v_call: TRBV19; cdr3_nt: TGTGCCAGTAGACAGGTTACAGAAGCTTTCTTT; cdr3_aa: CASRQVTEAFF
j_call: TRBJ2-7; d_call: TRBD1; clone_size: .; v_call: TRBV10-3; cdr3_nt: TGTGCCATCAGTGAGTCAGAGACAGGGTCCTACGAGCAGTACTTC; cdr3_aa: CAISESETGSYEQYF
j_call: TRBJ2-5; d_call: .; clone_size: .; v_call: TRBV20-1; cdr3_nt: TGCAGTGCTAGTTGGCCAGGGACTGAGGAGACCCAGTACTTC; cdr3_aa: CSASWPGTEETQYF
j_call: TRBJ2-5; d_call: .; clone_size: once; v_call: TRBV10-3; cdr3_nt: TGTGCCATCAGTGAGTCCCCTAGGGAGACCCAGTACTTC; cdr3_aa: CAISESPRETQYF
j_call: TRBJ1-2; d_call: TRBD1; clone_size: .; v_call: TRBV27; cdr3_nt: TGTGCCAGCAGTTTGCAGGGGGATGGCTACACCTTC; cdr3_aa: CASSLQGDGYTF
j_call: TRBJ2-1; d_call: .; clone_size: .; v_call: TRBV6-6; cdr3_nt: TGTGCCAGCAGTCACCCGTCGGCGGGGAATGAGCAGTTCTTC; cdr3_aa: CASSHPSAGNEQFF
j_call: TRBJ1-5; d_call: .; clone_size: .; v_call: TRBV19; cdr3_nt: TGTGCCAGTAGTAGGAGCCAACCTAATCAGCCCCAGCATTTT; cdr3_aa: CASSRSQPNQPQHF
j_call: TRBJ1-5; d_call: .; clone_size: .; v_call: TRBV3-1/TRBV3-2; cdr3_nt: TGTGCCAGCAGCCAAGGAGTCGACAGTTATAGCAATCAGCCCCAGCATTTT; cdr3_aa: CASSQGVDSYSNQPQHF
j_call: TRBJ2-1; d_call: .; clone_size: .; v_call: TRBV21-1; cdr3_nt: TGTGCCAGTTGGCCCGAGCAGTTCTTC; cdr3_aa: CASWPEQFF
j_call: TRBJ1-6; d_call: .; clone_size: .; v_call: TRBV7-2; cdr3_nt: TGTGCCAGCAGCACCTCACAGCTTAATTCACCCCTCCACTTT; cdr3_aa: CASSTSQLNSPLHF
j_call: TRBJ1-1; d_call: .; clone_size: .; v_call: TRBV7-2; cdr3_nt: TGTGCCAGCAACAACAGGGTTGGTACTGAAGCTTTCTTT; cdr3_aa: CASNNRVGTEAFF
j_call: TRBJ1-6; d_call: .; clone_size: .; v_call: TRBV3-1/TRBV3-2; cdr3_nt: TGTGCCAGCAGCCGTACCACCCCGGGGAGCCTCCACTTT; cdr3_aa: CASSRTTPGSLHF
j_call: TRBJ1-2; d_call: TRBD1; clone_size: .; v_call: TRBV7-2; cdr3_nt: TGTGCCAGCAGCCCGGACAGGTCCGAGATTTATGGCTACACCTTC; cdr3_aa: CASSPDRSEIYGYTF